These T cell receptor beta chains were read from a single sample in a study of regulatory T cells in long-lasting Graves disease. Each CDR3 protein is one row after TCRdb ran MiXCR on the multiplex PCR reads. The sample has about 460,000 distinct CDR3 sequences, 14% seen once. The same sample was also used in a study of T cells in Graves' hyperthyroidism and ophthalmopathy.

This specimen consisted of peripheral blood mononuclear cells (PBMCs), obtained at new diagnosis, from a patient treated with antithyroid drugs. These receptors were collected from a woman between 50 and 59 years old with Graves disease. CDR3s include the opening cysteine and the closing phenylalanine or tryptophan. Each record gives: CDR3 length, D gene, J gene, clone size, V gene, CDR3 DNA, CDR3 protein. D genes are given only for firm matches. Clone sizes are given selectively: once, few, many, or a class where the clone is expanded.

cdr3_length: 13; d_call: .; j_call: TRBJ2-7; clone_size: .; v_call: TRBV10-3; cdr3_nt: TGTGCCATCAGTGAGTCGGAACCCCGCGAGCAGTACTTC; cdr3_aa: CAISESEPREQYF
cdr3_length: 14; d_call: TRBD1; j_call: TRBJ1-4; clone_size: .; v_call: TRBV19; cdr3_nt: TGTGCCAGTACCGTACCGGGACAGATTGAAAAACTGTTTTTT; cdr3_aa: CASTVPGQIEKLFF
cdr3_length: 12; d_call: .; j_call: TRBJ2-7; clone_size: many; v_call: TRBV20-1; cdr3_nt: TGCAGTGCTAACGGGGACCCGCGGGAGCAGTACTTC; cdr3_aa: CSANGDPREQYF
cdr3_length: 14; d_call: .; j_call: TRBJ1-4; clone_size: .; v_call: TRBV19; cdr3_nt: TGTGCCAGTAGTATTACGACATTTCGGGAAAAACTGTTTTTT; cdr3_aa: CASSITTFREKLFF
cdr3_length: 13; d_call: .; j_call: TRBJ2-7; clone_size: many; v_call: TRBV28; cdr3_nt: TGTGCCTCAAAGTCGGGGACCCCCTACGAGCAGTACTTC; cdr3_aa: CASKSGTPYEQYF
cdr3_length: 14; d_call: TRBD1; j_call: TRBJ1-1; clone_size: many; v_call: TRBV12-5; cdr3_nt: TGTGCTAGTGGTTTGGGGACAGGTATGTCTGAAGCTTTCTTT; cdr3_aa: CASGLGTGMSEAFF
cdr3_length: 17; d_call: TRBD2; j_call: TRBJ2-7; clone_size: many; v_call: TRBV7-3; cdr3_nt: TGTGCCAGCAGCTTATATCGGGTTAGCGGGAGTTCCTACGAGCAGTACTTC; cdr3_aa: CASSLYRVSGSSYEQYF
cdr3_length: 12; d_call: .; j_call: TRBJ2-2; clone_size: many; v_call: TRBV28; cdr3_nt: TGTGCCAGCAGTCCGCCGCTCGGGGAGCTGTTTTTT; cdr3_aa: CASSPPLGELFF
cdr3_length: 17; d_call: .; j_call: TRBJ2-5; clone_size: many; v_call: TRBV7-2; cdr3_nt: TGTGCCAGCAGCTCCCAGTGGAGCGGGCTTCGCCAAGAGACCCAGTACTTC; cdr3_aa: CASSSQWSGLRQETQYF
cdr3_length: 12; d_call: .; j_call: TRBJ1-2; clone_size: few; v_call: TRBV10-3; cdr3_nt: TGTGCCATCAGTGAGGGAGGATATGGCTACACCTTC; cdr3_aa: CAISEGGYGYTF
cdr3_length: 14; d_call: .; j_call: TRBJ2-1; clone_size: many; v_call: TRBV6-2/TRBV6-3; cdr3_nt: TGTGCCAGCAGTTACGGGCGGTCCTACAATGAGCAGTTCTTC; cdr3_aa: CASSYGRSYNEQFF
cdr3_length: 15; d_call: .; j_call: TRBJ2-1; clone_size: few; v_call: TRBV6-1; cdr3_nt: TGTGCCAGCAGTCGCGAGTATTACTCCTACAATGAGCAGTTCTTC; cdr3_aa: CASSREYYSYNEQFF
cdr3_length: 14; d_call: .; j_call: TRBJ2-2; clone_size: many; v_call: TRBV29-1; cdr3_nt: TGCAGCGTTGGTCCGGGCCCTAACACCGGGGAGCTGTTTTTT; cdr3_aa: CSVGPGPNTGELFF
cdr3_length: 15; d_call: TRBD1; j_call: TRBJ2-3; clone_size: few; v_call: TRBV28; cdr3_nt: TGTGCCAGCACCCCATGGGACAGGGGAACAGATACGCAGTATTTT; cdr3_aa: CASTPWDRGTDTQYF
cdr3_length: 13; d_call: .; j_call: TRBJ1-2; clone_size: few; v_call: TRBV25-1; cdr3_nt: TGTGCCAGCAGTGACAGCAAATTCTATGGCTACACCTTC; cdr3_aa: CASSDSKFYGYTF
cdr3_length: 13; d_call: .; j_call: TRBJ2-3; clone_size: few; v_call: TRBV9; cdr3_nt: TGTGCCAGCAGCGTAGATACGACAGATACGCAGTATTTT; cdr3_aa: CASSVDTTDTQYF
cdr3_length: 13; d_call: .; j_call: TRBJ2-1; clone_size: many; v_call: TRBV3-1; cdr3_nt: TGTGCCAGCAGCCAAGTAATAGACGATGAGCAGTTCTTC; cdr3_aa: CASSQVIDDEQFF
cdr3_length: 15; d_call: .; j_call: TRBJ1-1; clone_size: many; v_call: TRBV19; cdr3_nt: TGTGCCAGTCGTTGGGGTTTCAAGGGGAACACTGAAGCTTTCTTT; cdr3_aa: CASRWGFKGNTEAFF
cdr3_length: 17; d_call: .; j_call: TRBJ2-1; clone_size: many; v_call: TRBV5-1; cdr3_nt: TGCGCCAGCAGCTTGGCGGCCAGCGCCAGCTCCTACAATGAGCAGTTCTTC; cdr3_aa: CASSLAASASSYNEQFF
cdr3_length: 13; d_call: TRBD1; j_call: TRBJ1-1; clone_size: many; v_call: TRBV12-3/TRBV12-4; cdr3_nt: TGTGCCAGCAGTGGGGACAGACACACTGAAGCTTTCTTT; cdr3_aa: CASSGDRHTEAFF
cdr3_length: 14; d_call: .; j_call: TRBJ2-7; clone_size: few; v_call: TRBV14; cdr3_nt: TGTGCCAGCAGCCAAGAAGGTGTGGGCTACGAGCAGTACTTC; cdr3_aa: CASSQEGVGYEQYF
cdr3_length: 16; d_call: .; j_call: TRBJ1-6; clone_size: .; v_call: TRBV7-3; cdr3_nt: TGTGCCAGCAGCTTAGGTGACGGATCCTATAATTCACCCCTCCACTTT; cdr3_aa: CASSLGDGSYNSPLHF
cdr3_length: 12; d_call: .; j_call: TRBJ2-7; clone_size: .; v_call: TRBV2; cdr3_nt: TGTGCCAGCAAAGCTACAGGGAAATCACCGTACTTC; cdr3_aa: CASKATGKSPYF
cdr3_length: 13; d_call: .; j_call: TRBJ1-1; clone_size: .; v_call: TRBV7-9; cdr3_nt: TGTGCCAGCAGCCGGGAGGATCCGTCTGAAGCTTTCTTT; cdr3_aa: CASSREDPSEAFF
cdr3_length: 14; d_call: TRBD2; j_call: TRBJ2-1; clone_size: .; v_call: TRBV5-4; cdr3_nt: TGTGCCAGCAGCTGGATAGCGGGTGGCAATGAGCAGTTCTTC; cdr3_aa: CASSWIAGGNEQFF
cdr3_length: 15; d_call: .; j_call: TRBJ2-1; clone_size: many; v_call: TRBV10-3; cdr3_nt: TGTGCCATCAGAACCACCCGGGCCTCCTACAATGAGCAGTTCTTC; cdr3_aa: CAIRTTRASYNEQFF